This T cell receptor beta chain originates from a study of early T cells in non-severe SARS-CoV-2 infection. Notes on the study in general: Private and CD4 specificities were missed by VDJdb matching, which favored anti-spike CD8 responses.

Individual cDNA molecules received unique molecular identifiers. TCRdb itself ran the 5' RACE reads through MiXCR, one entry per CDR3 protein. The sample holds tens of thousands of distinct CDR3 sequences, around 13% seen once. Germline-derived CDR1 and CDR2 are LGHDT and YNNKEL (reference sequence). CDR3 length: 12 amino acids. Trimming took 1 base from V and 5 from J, leaving 5 bases between them. A word on this clonotype: Its antigen remains unidentified.

This clonotype originated in an adult who was a healthcare worker with PCR-confirmed SARS-CoV-2 infection or an uninfected control (not recorded which). The sequenced sample was whole blood. The chain is built from TRBV3-1 and TRBJ1-2, with D hard to call. The CDR3 region has the DNA TGTGCCAGCAGCCAAGTTCGATATGGCTACACCTTC. This codes for CASSQVRYGYTF.